A single sample gave rise to the 30 T cell receptor beta chains below, sequenced in a study of shared clonotypes between healthy human individuals. Naive CD8 populations comprised CD45RO-negative cells positively selected for CCR7, excluding terminally differentiated effector memory CD45RA+ cells. Sequencing was performed with immunoSEQ multiplex PCR; in TCRdb, only in-frame clones are kept and a portion is missing. The sample records about 2 million clones, approximately 94% being singletons. The source material was naive CD8+ T cells sorted from blood. The origin of the receptors is a man between 18 and 35 years old in good health.

The CDR3, as DNA: TGTGCCAGCAGCTTATTGGGGTCCTATGGCTACACCTTC. Its translation: CASSLLGSYGYTF. The chain recombines TRBV7-2 with TRBJ1-2; D is ambiguous. Germline CDR1 reads SGHTA; CDR2 reads FQGNSA. The CDR3 is 13 amino acids. The germline V and J ends were trimmed by 2 bases and 4 bases, with 8 bases remaining between them.

This clone was observed once. This chain joins TRBV7-9 and TRBJ2-3, with D hard to call. Trimming cost V 4 bases and J 2 bases, with 10 bases left between them. CDR1 and CDR2 (germline): SEHNR, FQNEAQ (reference sequence). The CDR3 has 14 amino acids. CDR3 coding DNA: TGTGCCAGCAGCTCCCGAGAACTCACAGATACGCAGTATTTT. It is translated as CASSSRELTDTQYF.

DNA of the CDR3: TGTGCCAGCAGCTTCACAGGTAACAACCAAGAGACCCAGTACTTC. Protein: CASSFTGNNQETQYF. The chain uses TRBV5-6 and TRBJ2-5; TRBD1 might be the D (5 bases). Germline V CDR1 and CDR2: SGHDT, YYEEEE. The CDR3 loop spans 15 amino acids. Trimming took off 2 bases at V and 0 bases at J, with 11 bases between the two ends.

The rearrangement joins TRBV18 to TRBJ2-7; TRBD1 matches 7 bases. The ends lost 2 bases at V and 2 bases at J; junction bases unmatched: 3. The CDR3 runs to 14 residues. The germline gives CDR1 KGHSH, CDR2 LQKENI. In nucleotides, the CDR3 is TGTGCCAGCTCACCAATCGACAGGGCCTACGAGCAGTACTTC. Translating it yields CASSPIDRAYEQYF.

V usage is TRBV5-1 and J usage is TRBJ2-2, with a possible D match to TRBD2 (6 bases). The V gene lost 0 bases and the J gene lost 6 bases, with 9 bases spanning the gap. This CDR3 has 14 residues. Germline V lookup: CDR1 SGHRS, CDR2 YFSETQ. The CDR3 region is CASSLARDSGELFF. The CDR3 nucleotides read TGCGCCAGCAGCTTGGCCAGGGACTCCGGGGAGCTGTTTTTT.

The CDR3 bases are TGTGCCAGCAGCTTTGGTCTAGCGAGGAACGAGCAGTACTTC. Translating it yields CASSFGLARNEQYF. The chain couples TRBV7-9 to TRBJ2-7; the D gene is possibly TRBD2 (6 bases). CDR3 length: 14 amino acids. With 3 bases removed from V and 5 bases from J, the gap between germline ends came to 14 bases. Germline assignment: CDR1 SEHNR and CDR2 FQNEAQ (reference sequence).

V is TRBV30 and J is TRBJ2-5; D is possibly TRBD2 (6 bases). The CDR3 is made up of 14 amino acids. From germline, CDR1 is GTSNPN and CDR2 SVGIG (reference sequence). Trimming took 0 bases from V and 2 from J, leaving 10 bases between them. For the CDR3, the DNA is TGTGCCTGGAGTGTACGTGGAGGGCAAGAGACCCAGTACTTC. It is translated as CAWSVRGGQETQYF.

J is TRBJ2-4 and V is TRBV2, with 7 bases identical to TRBD1. The CDR3 totals 16 residues. V was pared by 0 bases and J by 7 bases, with 9 bases of the junction left unmatched. From germline, CDR1 is SNHLY and CDR2 FYNNEI. CDR3 bases: TGTGCCAGCAGTGAAGCAACAGGGGTCCTCGGGAACATTCAGTACTTC. Protein product: CASSEATGVLGNIQYF.

This chain joins TRBV13 and TRBJ2-7; D is unclear. Trimming removed 2 bases at V and 1 base at J, with 9 bases between. Germline V gives CDR1 PRHDT, CDR2 FYEKMQ (reference sequence). The CDR3 has 14 residues. CDR3 coding DNA: TGTGCCAGCAGCTTAACCACTGCGTCCTACGAGCAGTACTTC. It encodes CASSLTTASYEQYF.

This chain joins TRBV19 and TRBJ2-7; D unresolved. The germline V gene encodes CDR1 LNHDA and CDR2 SQIVND (reference sequence). V was shortened by 1 base and J by 3 bases, with 7 bases between the two germline ends. The CDR3 is made up of 13 amino acids. DNA of the CDR3: TGTGCCAGTAGTATAGCAGACTTCTACGAGCAGTACTTC. It is translated as CASSIADFYEQYF. Looking up the rest from reference TRBV19 and TRBJ2-7 gives the full variable domain: DGGITQSPKYLFRKEGQNVTLSCEQNLNHDAMYWYRQDPGQGLRLIYYSQIVNDFQKGDIAEGYSVSREKKESFPLTVTSAQKNPTAFYLCASSIADFYEQYFGPGTRLTVT.

This clone occurred once. J is TRBJ2-5 and V is TRBV4-3, with unresolved D. The ends were cut back, 4 bases at V and 5 bases at J, with 11 bases in the middle. Germline V gives CDR1 LGHNA, CDR2 YSLEER. The CDR3 loop spans 13 amino acids. The CDR3 DNA sequence: TGCGCCAGCAGCCCCCTGCGTTTCGAGACCCAGTACTTC. Translation gives CASSPLRFETQYF.

Here the CDR3 DNA reads TGTGCCAGCAGTGAACAGGATAATGAAAAACTGTTTTTT. Protein sequence: CASSEQDNEKLFF. This sequence joins TRBV6-1 and TRBJ1-4; D is uncertain. V was pared by 2 bases and J by 4 bases, with 5 bases between. The length of the CDR3 is 13 residues. CDR1 is MNHNS, CDR2 SASEGT, per germline.

The chain is built from TRBV4-1 and TRBJ2-7; TRBD2 matches 11 bases. The trim removed 0 bases at V and 3 bases at J, leaving 4 bases unmatched. This CDR3 is 16 amino acids long. The germline CDR1 and CDR2 sequences are MGHRA and YSYEKL. The CDR3 loop is CASSQETLAGVYEQYF. The CDR3 DNA reads as TGCGCCAGCAGCCAAGAGACACTAGCGGGAGTCTACGAGCAGTACTTC.

The sample holds a few counts of this clone. The chain has TRBV10-1 and TRBJ1-1; TRBD1 is a possible D gene (6 bases). Germline CDR1 WNHNN, CDR2 SYGVQD (reference sequence). V shed 2 bases and J shed 8 bases, with 15 bases lying between them. The CDR3 is 14 residues long. CDR3 in amino acids: CASSEPGTPGEAFF. The CDR3 nucleotides read TGCGCCAGCAGTGAGCCCGGGACACCGGGGGAAGCTTTCTTT.

Points on this clone: Other DNA sequences within the sample encode an identical CDR3. The V call is TRBV7-9, the J call TRBJ1-3; no definite D call. Germline-derived CDR1 and CDR2 are SEHNR and FQNEAQ (reference sequence). The CDR3 length is 12 residues. V gave up 5 bases and J gave up 4 bases, with 6 bases separating them. The CDR3 protein is CASSPAGNTIYF. DNA of the CDR3: TGTGCCAGCAGCCCGGCCGGAAACACCATATATTTT.

This clone appeared a single time. V is TRBV7-9 and J is TRBJ1-2; the D gene is possibly TRBD1 (5 bases). CDR3 length: 16 amino acids. Germline assignment: CDR1 SEHNR and CDR2 FQNEAQ (reference sequence). The germline V and J ends were trimmed by 0 bases and 3 bases, with 14 bases remaining between them. This CDR3 is CASSLAGSPGHYGYTF. CDR3 nucleotides: TGTGCCAGCAGCTTAGCCGGTAGCCCGGGACACTATGGCTACACCTTC.

V and J are TRBV7-2 and TRBJ1-1; perhaps TRBD1 as D (6 bases). The CDR3 contains 14 residues. Germline V gene sequence: CDR1 SGHTA, CDR2 FQGNSA. The ends were cut back, 0 bases at V and 12 bases at J, with 17 bases in the middle. CDR3 sequence: CASSLALGQTSTFF. CDR3 bases: TGTGCCAGCAGCTTAGCGCTGGGACAAACGAGCACTTTCTTT.

This clone was detected only once. In the same sample, other DNA sequences code for this CDR3. The V call is TRBV6-5, the J call TRBJ1-1; TRBD1 agrees at 8 bases. Germline values: CDR1 MNHEY, CDR2 SVGAGI. With V trimmed by 6 bases and J by 1 base, 4 bases remained unmatched. This CDR3 is built from 14 residues. The CDR3 loop reads CASRRGTGNTEAFF. DNA of the CDR3: TGTGCCAGCAGAAGGGGGACAGGGAACACTGAAGCTTTCTTT.

As to this clone: Other nucleotide sequences in the sample specify the same CDR3. The chain couples TRBV4-1 to TRBJ2-7, with 8 bases fitting TRBD2. Germline assignment: CDR1 MGHRA and CDR2 YSYEKL. This CDR3 spans 15 amino acids. The ends lost 0 bases at V and 3 bases at J; junction bases unmatched: 4. The CDR3 protein is CASSQEGTSGYEQYF. In DNA, the CDR3 is TGCGCCAGCAGCCAAGAGGGGACTAGTGGCTACGAGCAGTACTTC.

The V and J genes are TRBV29-1 and TRBJ1-2; TRBD1 might be the D (6 bases). The CDR3 extends over 17 amino acids. The germline gives CDR1 SQVTM, CDR2 ANQGSEA. The ends were cut back, 0 bases at V and 7 bases at J, with 24 bases in the middle. The CDR3 protein is CSVEDLQGLDPSFGYTF. CDR3 DNA: TGCAGCGTTGAAGATCTTCAGGGGCTGGACCCCTCCTTTGGCTACACCTTC. Together with reference TRBV29-1 and TRBJ1-2, the CDR3 gives the full variable domain: SAVISQKPSRDICQRGTSLTIQCQVDSQVTMMFWYRQQPGQSLTLIATANQGSEATYESGFVIDKFPISRPNLTFSTLTVSNMSPEDSSIYLCSVEDLQGLDPSFGYTFGSGTRLTVV.

V and J are TRBV4-3 and TRBJ1-2; no clear D gene. This CDR3 spans 13 amino acids. Germline-derived CDR1 and CDR2 are LGHNA and YSLEER. The ends were cut back, 0 bases at V and 5 bases at J, with 7 bases in the middle. The CDR3: CASSQDALYGYTF. As DNA, the CDR3 is TGCGCCAGCAGCCAAGACGCCTTGTATGGCTACACCTTC.

About this clone itself: This sample also contains other DNA sequences that code for the same CDR3. The chain joins TRBV19 to TRBJ2-7; tentatively, D is TRBD2 (5 bases). The CDR3 spans 13 residues. The germline CDR1 and CDR2 sequences are LNHDA and SQIVND (reference sequence). Trimming took off 3 bases at V and 1 base at J, with 7 bases between the two ends. The CDR3 coding sequence is TGTGCCAGTAGTATCCCGGGATCCTACGAGCAGTACTTC. Translating gives CASSIPGSYEQYF.

This clone was observed once. J is TRBJ2-7 and V is TRBV21-1; the D call in the table, TRBD2, was not verified against the DNA. TRBV21-1 is tagged as a pseudogene. The CDR3 covers 17 residues. CDR3 protein: CASPYLGPTSGSSEQYF. The CDR3 bases are TGTGCCAGCCCCTACTTGGGCCCGACTAGCGGGAGTAGCGAGCAGTACTTC.

V and J are TRBV19 and TRBJ1-2; no clear D gene. CDR3 size: 10 residues. V shed 9 bases and J shed 5 bases, with 7 bases lying between them. CDR1 and CDR2 from the germline V gene are LNHDA and SQIVND (reference sequence). In DNA, the CDR3 is TGTGCCAGCGGTGGTTATGGCTACACCTTC. It is translated as CASGGYGYTF.

The chain recombines TRBV6-6 with TRBJ1-1; D unclear. The CDR3 contains 13 residues. V shed 0 bases and J shed 4 bases, with 6 bases lying between them. CDR1 and CDR2 from the germline V gene are MNHNY and SVGAGI (reference sequence). CDR3 in amino acids: CASSYSSVTEAFF. CDR3 nucleotides: TGTGCCAGCAGTTACTCGTCGGTCACTGAAGCTTTCTTT.

The rearrangement joins TRBV7-9 to TRBJ1-1; D ambiguous. Germline loops: CDR1 SEHNR, CDR2 FQNEAQ (reference sequence). The CDR3 loop spans 15 amino acids. Trimming pared 0 bases from V and 0 bases from J, leaving 8 bases between. Here the CDR3 reads CASSLARSMNTEAFF. The CDR3 DNA follows: TGTGCCAGCAGCTTAGCGCGATCCATGAACACTGAAGCTTTCTTT.

This chain joins TRBV6-5 and TRBJ2-1; 7 bases are shared with TRBD1. J lost 4 bases, V lost 6 bases, and 6 bases had no gene match. CDR1 and CDR2 (germline): MNHEY, SVGAGI. CDR3 length: 14 residues. CDR3 residues: CASSTGTVYNEQFF. Written as DNA, the CDR3 is TGTGCCAGCAGCACCGGGACAGTATACAATGAGCAGTTCTTC.

The chain combines TRBV7-9 with TRBJ1-2; D gene unclear. Germline values: CDR1 SEHNR, CDR2 FQNEAQ (reference sequence). V lost 5 bases, J lost 6 bases, and 13 bases lay in between. The CDR3 has 13 amino acids. CDR3 sequence: CASSLLSMDGYTF. In DNA, the CDR3 is TGTGCCAGCAGCCTCCTTTCTATGGATGGCTACACCTTC.

This chain's CDR3 is CASSMRDRGSNQPQHF. The CDR3 DNA reads TGCGCCAGCAGCATGAGAGACAGGGGTAGCAATCAGCCCCAGCATTTT. The chain employs TRBV10-1 and TRBJ1-5; 8 bases agree with TRBD1. This CDR3 region has 16 residues. Trimming cost V 6 bases and J 0 bases; bases outside gene matches: 7. Germline-derived CDR1 and CDR2 are WNHNN and SYGVQD (reference sequence).

About this clone itself: This same CDR3 is encoded by further DNA sequences in the sample. This chain connects TRBV5-1 to TRBJ2-7; D unresolved. With 0 bases removed from V and 3 bases from J, the gap between germline ends came to 7 bases. CDR3 length: 13 residues. Germline V gene sequence: CDR1 SGHRS, CDR2 YFSETQ. CDR3 protein: CASSLVNSYEQYF. DNA for the CDR3: TGCGCCAGCAGCTTGGTCAACAGCTACGAGCAGTACTTC.